This T cell receptor beta chain was obtained from a study of blood T cell repertoires in COVID-19. Study details: The analysed material was cDNA or gDNA that came from T cells, B-cell-depleted T cells, or PBMCs.

Across fewer than 25 US areas, participants ranged in age from 18 to 89 years. Cohorts were assigned according to the clinical history that participants reported. What the recovered Cohort 3 donors had was two negative PCRs, clearance, or symptom resolution. Germline loops: CDR1 MNHEY, CDR2 SMNVEV (reference sequence). The CDR3 totals 16 residues. Trimming took 5 bases from V and 0 from J, leaving 14 bases between them. Clones were sequenced by immunoSEQ multiplex PCR, and TCRdb holds only the in-frame ones, with some missing. The table records around 260,000 clones, about nine tenths of them present only once.

This chain connects TRBV27 to TRBJ2-4; the D gene is possibly TRBD1 (5 bases). The material sequenced was PBMCs or T cells enriched from blood (not recorded which). This TCR derives from a young woman who had recovered from COVID-19. CDR3 in DNA: TGTGCCAGCAGTGGTCTAGACAGTCTAGCCAAAAACATTCAGTACTTC. Amino acids: CASSGLDSLAKNIQYF.